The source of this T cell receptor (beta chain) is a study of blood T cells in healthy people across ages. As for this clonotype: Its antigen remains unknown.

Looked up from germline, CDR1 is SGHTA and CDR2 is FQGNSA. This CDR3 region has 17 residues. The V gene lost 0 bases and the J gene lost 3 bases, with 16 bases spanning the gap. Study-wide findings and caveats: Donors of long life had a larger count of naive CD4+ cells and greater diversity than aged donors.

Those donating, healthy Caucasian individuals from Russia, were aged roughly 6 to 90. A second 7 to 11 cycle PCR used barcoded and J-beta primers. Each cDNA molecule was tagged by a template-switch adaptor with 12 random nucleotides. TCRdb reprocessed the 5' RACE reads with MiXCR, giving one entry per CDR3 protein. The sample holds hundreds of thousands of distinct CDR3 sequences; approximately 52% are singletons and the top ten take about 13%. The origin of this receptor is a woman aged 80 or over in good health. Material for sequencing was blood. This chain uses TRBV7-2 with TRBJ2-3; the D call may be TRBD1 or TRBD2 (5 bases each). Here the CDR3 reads CASSLALGAGETDTQYF. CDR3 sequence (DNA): TGTGCCAGCAGCTTAGCGCTTGGGGCGGGTGAGACAGATACGCAGTATTTT.